This record concerns one T cell receptor beta chain sequence. Its antigen is undetermined. These data originate in a study of blood T cells in healthy people across ages. Germline V gives CDR1 LNHNV, CDR2 YYDKDF (reference sequence). The CDR3 runs 15 residues. Unmatched junction bases numbered 6, after V lost 0 bases and J lost 5 bases. Overall study findings and caveats: TCR beta diversity per million T cells fell roughly linearly with age.

The use of a sample-barcoded 5' primer and a J-beta primer mix characterized a second PCR of about 6 to 12 cycles. In TCRdb, the 5' RACE reads were re-called with MiXCR into one record per CDR3 protein. Here the sample spans about 1.4 million distinct CDR3 sequences, roughly 59% being singletons. The genes are TRBV15 and TRBJ2-5, with 7 bases identical to TRBD1. This clonotype was obtained from a man in his late teens or twenties in good health. Sample: blood. The DNA for the CDR3 is TGTGCCACCAGCAGAGATCAGACAGGGCGGGAGACCCAGTACTTC. Amino acid sequence: CATSRDQTGRETQYF. Variable domain in full (rest from reference TRBV15 and TRBJ2-5): DAMVIQNPRYQVTQFGKPVTLSCSQTLNHNVMYWYQQKSSQAPKLLFHYYDKDFNNEADTPDNFQSRRPNTSFCFLDIRSPGLGDTAMYLCATSRDQTGRETQYFGPGTRLLVL.